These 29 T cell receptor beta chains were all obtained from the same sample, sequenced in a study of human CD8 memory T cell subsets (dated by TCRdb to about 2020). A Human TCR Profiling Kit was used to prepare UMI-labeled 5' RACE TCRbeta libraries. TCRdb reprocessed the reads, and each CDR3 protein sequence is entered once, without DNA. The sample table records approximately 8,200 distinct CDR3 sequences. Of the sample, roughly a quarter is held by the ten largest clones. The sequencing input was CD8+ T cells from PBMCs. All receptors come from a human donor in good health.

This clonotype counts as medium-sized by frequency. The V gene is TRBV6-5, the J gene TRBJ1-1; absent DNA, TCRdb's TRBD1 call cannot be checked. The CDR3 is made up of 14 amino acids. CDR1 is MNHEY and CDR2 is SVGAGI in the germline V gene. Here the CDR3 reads CASRIQGLNTEAFF.

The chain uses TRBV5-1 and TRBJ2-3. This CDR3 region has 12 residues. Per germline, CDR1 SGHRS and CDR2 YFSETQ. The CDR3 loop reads CASSLRPDTQYF.

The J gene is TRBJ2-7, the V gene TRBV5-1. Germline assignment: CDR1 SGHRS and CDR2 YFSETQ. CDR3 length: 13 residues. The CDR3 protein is CASSRVGIDEQYF.

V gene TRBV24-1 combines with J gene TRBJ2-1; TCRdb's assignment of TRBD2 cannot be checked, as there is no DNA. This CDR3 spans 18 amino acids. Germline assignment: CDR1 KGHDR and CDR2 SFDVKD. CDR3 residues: CATSDSGTNPSSYNEQFF.

The CDR3 protein is CASSSTGMIADTQYF. The V gene is TRBV7-2, the J gene TRBJ2-3; the TRBD1 assignment by TCRdb is unverifiable without DNA. CDR3 length equals 15 residues. CDR1 SGHTA and CDR2 FQGNSA come from the germline V gene.

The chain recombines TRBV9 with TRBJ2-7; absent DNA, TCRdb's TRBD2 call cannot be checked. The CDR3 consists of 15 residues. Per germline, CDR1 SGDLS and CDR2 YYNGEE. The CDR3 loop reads CASSVDVAGGYEQYF.

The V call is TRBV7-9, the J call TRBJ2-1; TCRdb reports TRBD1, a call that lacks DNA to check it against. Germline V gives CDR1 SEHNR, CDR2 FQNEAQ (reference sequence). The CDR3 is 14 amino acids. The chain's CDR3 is CASSSGDSYNEQFF.

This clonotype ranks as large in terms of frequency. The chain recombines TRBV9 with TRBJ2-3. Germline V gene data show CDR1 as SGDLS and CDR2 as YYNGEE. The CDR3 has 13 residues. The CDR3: CASSVDDTDTQYF.

The CDR3 loop is CASSLDGTVDSYEQYF. The chain has TRBV5-1 and TRBJ2-7; no DNA is available, so the TRBD1 call from TCRdb remains unchecked. Germline loops: CDR1 SGHRS, CDR2 YFSETQ. The CDR3 runs to 16 residues.

CDR3 sequence: CASSFPGDNEQFF. This chain connects TRBV7-6 to TRBJ2-1; TCRdb proposes TRBD1, but this gene call is untestable without DNA. The CDR3 consists of 13 residues. Germline V lookup: CDR1 SGHVS, CDR2 FNYEAQ.

This chain's CDR3 is CASSTLGGWTGELFF. The chain employs TRBV6-6 and TRBJ2-2; TCRdb gives TRBD2 as the D gene, but with no DNA this cannot be confirmed. Germline CDR1 is MNHNY and CDR2 is SVGAGI (reference sequence). The CDR3 spans 15 residues.

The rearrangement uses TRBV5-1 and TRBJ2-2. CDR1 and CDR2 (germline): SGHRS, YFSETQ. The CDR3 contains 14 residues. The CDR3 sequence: CASSPIINTGELFF.

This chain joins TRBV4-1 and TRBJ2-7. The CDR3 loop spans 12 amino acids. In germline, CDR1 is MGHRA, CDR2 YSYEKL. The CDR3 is CASSQEGNEQYF.

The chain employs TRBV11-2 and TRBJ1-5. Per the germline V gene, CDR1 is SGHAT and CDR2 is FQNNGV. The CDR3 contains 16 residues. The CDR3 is CASSLGGLYSNQPQHF.

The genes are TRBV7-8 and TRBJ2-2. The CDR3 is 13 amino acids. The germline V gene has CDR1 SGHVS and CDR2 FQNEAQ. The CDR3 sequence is CASSLGGTGELFF.

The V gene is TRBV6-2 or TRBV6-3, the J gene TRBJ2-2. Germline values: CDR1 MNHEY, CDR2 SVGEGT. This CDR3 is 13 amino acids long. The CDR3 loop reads CASSYPTAGELFF.

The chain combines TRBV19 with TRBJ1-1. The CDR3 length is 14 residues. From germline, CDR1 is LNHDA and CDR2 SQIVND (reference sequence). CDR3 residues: CASSIAPVGTEAFF.

CDR3 loop: CASSHRTGGVDGELFF. The J gene is TRBJ2-2, the V gene TRBV5-4; no DNA is available, so the TRBD1 call from TCRdb remains unchecked. The germline CDR1 and CDR2 sequences are SGHNT and YYREEE (reference sequence). The CDR3 sequence is 16 residues long.

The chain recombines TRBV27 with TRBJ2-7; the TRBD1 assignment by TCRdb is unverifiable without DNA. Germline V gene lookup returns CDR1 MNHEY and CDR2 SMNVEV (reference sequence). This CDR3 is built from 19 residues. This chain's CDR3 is CASPNSSDRTQRPNYEQYF.

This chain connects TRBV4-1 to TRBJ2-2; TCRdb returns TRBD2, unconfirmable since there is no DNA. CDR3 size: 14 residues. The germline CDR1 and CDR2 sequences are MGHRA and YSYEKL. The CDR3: CASSLLAGAGELFF.

CDR3 in amino acids: CASSQYWVAGGSYEQYF. This rearrangement joins TRBV4-1 to TRBJ2-7; lacking DNA, the TRBD2 call made by TCRdb goes unchecked. The CDR3 runs 17 residues. The V gene's germline CDR1 is MGHRA and CDR2 YSYEKL.

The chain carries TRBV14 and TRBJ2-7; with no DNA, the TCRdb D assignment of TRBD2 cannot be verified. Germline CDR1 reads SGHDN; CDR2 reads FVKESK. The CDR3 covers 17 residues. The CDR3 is CASSQGPTGPISYEQYF. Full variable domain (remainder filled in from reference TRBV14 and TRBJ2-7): EAGVTQFPSHSVIEKGQTVTLRCDPISGHDNLYWYRRVMGKEIKFLLHFVKESKQDESGMPNNRFLAERTGGTYSTLKVQPAELEDSGVYFCASSQGPTGPISYEQYFGPGTRLTVT.

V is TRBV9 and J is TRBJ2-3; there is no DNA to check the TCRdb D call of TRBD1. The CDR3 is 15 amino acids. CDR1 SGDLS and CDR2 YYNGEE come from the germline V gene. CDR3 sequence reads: CASSVFPGQGDTQYF. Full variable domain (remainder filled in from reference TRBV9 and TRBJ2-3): DSGVTQTPKHLITATGQRVTLRCSPRSGDLSVYWYQQSLDQGLQFLIQYYNGEERAKGNILERFSAQQFPDLHSELNLSSLELGDSALYFCASSVFPGQGDTQYFGPGTRLTVL.

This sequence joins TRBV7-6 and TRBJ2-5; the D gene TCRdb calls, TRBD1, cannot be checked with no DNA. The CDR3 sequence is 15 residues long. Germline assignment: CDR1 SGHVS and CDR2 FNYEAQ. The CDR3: CASSSGTGVAETQYF.

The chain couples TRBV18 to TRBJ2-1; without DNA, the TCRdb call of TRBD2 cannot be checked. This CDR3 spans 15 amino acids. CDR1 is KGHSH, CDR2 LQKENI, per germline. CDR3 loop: CASSPPSGGRNEQFF.

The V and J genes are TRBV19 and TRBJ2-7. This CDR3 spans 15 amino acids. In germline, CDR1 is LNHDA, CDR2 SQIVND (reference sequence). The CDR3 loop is CASSISGISSYEQYF. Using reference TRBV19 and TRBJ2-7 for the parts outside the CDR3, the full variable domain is DGGITQSPKYLFRKEGQNVTLSCEQNLNHDAMYWYRQDPGQGLRLIYYSQIVNDFQKGDIAEGYSVSREKKESFPLTVTSAQKNPTAFYLCASSISGISSYEQYFGPGTRLTVT.

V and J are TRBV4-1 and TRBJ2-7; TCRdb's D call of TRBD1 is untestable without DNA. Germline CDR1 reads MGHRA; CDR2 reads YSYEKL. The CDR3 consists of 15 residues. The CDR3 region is CASSQRAGAPYEQYF.

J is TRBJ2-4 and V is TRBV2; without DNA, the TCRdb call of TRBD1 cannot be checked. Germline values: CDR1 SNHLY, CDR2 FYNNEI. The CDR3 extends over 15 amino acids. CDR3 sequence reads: CASSAQGASGQVQYF.

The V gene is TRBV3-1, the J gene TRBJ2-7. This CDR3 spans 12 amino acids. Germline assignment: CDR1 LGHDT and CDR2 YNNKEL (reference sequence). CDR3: CASITEHYEQYF.